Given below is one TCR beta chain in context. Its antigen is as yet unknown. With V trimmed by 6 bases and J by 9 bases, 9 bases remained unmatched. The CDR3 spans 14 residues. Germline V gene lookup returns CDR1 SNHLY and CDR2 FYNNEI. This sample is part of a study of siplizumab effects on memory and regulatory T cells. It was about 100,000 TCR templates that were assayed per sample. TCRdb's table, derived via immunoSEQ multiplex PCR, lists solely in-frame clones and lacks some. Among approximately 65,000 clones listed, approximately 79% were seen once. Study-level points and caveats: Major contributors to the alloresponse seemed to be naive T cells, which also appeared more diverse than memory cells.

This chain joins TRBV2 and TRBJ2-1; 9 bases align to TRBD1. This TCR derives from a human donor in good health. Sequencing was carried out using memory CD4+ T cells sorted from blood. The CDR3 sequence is CASSYRTGVFEQFF. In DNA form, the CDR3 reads TGTGCCAGCAGCTATAGGACAGGGGTGTTTGAGCAGTTCTTC.